This entry lists 19 T cell receptor beta chains sequenced from one sample in a study of blood T cell repertoires in COVID-19. Produced via immunoSEQ multiplex PCR; TCRdb's table is partial and in-frame only. Seen here are more than 95,000 clones, 92% observed once, and the top ten hold around 2%. Sequenced: peripheral blood. The receptors stem from a man aged 50-59 years with COVID-19, enrolled during active disease.

The rearrangement links TRBV29-1 to TRBJ2-1; maybe TRBD1 (5 bases). CDR3 length: 14 residues. The germline CDR1 and CDR2 sequences are SQVTM and ANQGSEA. Trimming pared 2 bases from V and 4 bases from J, leaving 12 bases between. CDR3 nucleotides: TGCAGCGTTGAAAGGTTAGGGGCGTACAATGAGCAGTTCTTC. It codes for CSVERLGAYNEQFF.

The chain employs TRBV7-9 and TRBJ1-1, with D perhaps matching TRBD1 (6 bases). Trimming pared 5 bases from V and 4 bases from J, leaving 23 bases between. Germline CDR1 and CDR2: SEHNR and FQNEAQ (reference sequence). This CDR3 is 17 amino acids long. CDR3 residues: CASSPPWVTGLVTEAFF. In nucleotides, the CDR3 is TGTGCCAGCAGCCCCCCATGGGTTACAGGGCTAGTCACTGAAGCTTTCTTT.

This rearrangement joins TRBV10-2 to TRBJ2-7, with 8 bases matching TRBD2. Germline V CDR1 and CDR2: WSHSY, SAAADI. Trimming removed 6 bases from V and 7 bases from J; junction bases left unmatched: 17. There are 16 residues in the CDR3. The CDR3 DNA follows: TGCGCCAGCAGCGGACTAGCACCGTCAGCTAAGAGGGAGCAGTACGTC. As protein: CASSGLAPSAKREQYV.

The chain links TRBV20-1 to TRBJ2-7; D ambiguous. Germline lookup yields CDR1 DFQATT and CDR2 SNEGSKA (reference sequence). Trimming took 3 bases from V and 6 from J, leaving 6 bases between them. The CDR3 extends over 10 amino acids. CDR3 residues: CSASLAEQYV. DNA for the CDR3: TGCAGTGCTAGTTTGGCCGAGCAGTACGTC.

CDR3 loop: CASSLRLRGTGGSTDTQYF. The CDR3 DNA is TGCGCCAGCAGCCTCCGATTAAGAGGGACAGGGGGTTCCACAGATACGCAGTATTTT. J is TRBJ2-3 and V is TRBV5-1, with 11 nucleotides matching TRBD1. The CDR3 runs to 19 residues. Germline values: CDR1 SGHRS, CDR2 YFSETQ. Trimming took 4 bases from V and 2 from J; bases not matched to a gene: 15.

The CDR3 DNA reads TGCGCCAGCGGTCGGGATTTCGCCTATGGCTACACCTTC. Its translation is CASGRDFAYGYTF. The chain joins TRBV5-1 to TRBJ1-2; D is uncertain. The germline V gene has CDR1 SGHRS and CDR2 YFSETQ. The CDR3 covers 13 residues. Trimming took off 7 bases at V and 4 bases at J, with 14 bases between the two ends.

The chain carries TRBV9 and TRBJ2-7; D perhaps matches TRBD2 (6 bases). Germline V gene lookup returns CDR1 SGDLS and CDR2 YYNGEE. The CDR3 extends over 14 amino acids. The V gene lost 4 bases and the J gene lost 5 bases, with 16 bases spanning the gap. For the CDR3, the DNA is TGTGCCAGCAGCTTAGCGGAGCGCCTTGACGAGCAGTACTTC. Encoded protein: CASSLAERLDEQYF. The complete variable domain, with remaining parts taken from reference TRBV9 and TRBJ2-7, reads DSGVTQTPKHLITATGQRVTLRCSPRSGDLSVYWYQQSLDQGLQFLIQYYNGEERAKGNILERFSAQQFPDLHSELNLSSLELGDSALYFCASSLAERLDEQYFGPGTRLTVT.

This clone was found once. This rearrangement joins TRBV6-2 or TRBV6-3 to TRBJ2-2; perhaps TRBD2 as D (5 bases). With 3 bases removed from V and 6 bases from J, the gap between germline ends came to 8 bases. Looked up from germline, CDR1 is MNHEY and CDR2 is SVGEGT. This CDR3 has 13 residues. The chain's CDR3 is CASSYIASGELFF. CDR3 DNA sequence: TGTGCCAGCAGTTATATAGCGTCCGGGGAGCTGTTTTTT.

The chain has TRBV28 and TRBJ1-2; 8 nucleotides agree with TRBD1. The V and J ends lost 3 bases and 5 bases, in that order; junction bases with no gene match: 8. Germline V gene sequence: CDR1 MDHEN, CDR2 SYDVKM. This CDR3 has 15 amino acids. The CDR3 region has the DNA TGTGCCAGCAGTTTGCCCCCAGGGGGCACGTATGGCTACACCTTC. This encodes CASSLPPGGTYGYTF.

This chain uses TRBV25-1 with TRBJ2-5; D remains ambiguous. The CDR3 length is 14 residues. V lost 3 bases and J 1 base, leaving 9 bases between the germline ends. Germline values: CDR1 MGHDK, CDR2 SYGVNS. The CDR3 here is CASSEFRVQETQYF. CDR3 sequence (DNA): TGTGCCAGCAGTGAGTTTCGGGTCCAAGAGACCCAGTACTTC.

This clone has a single count. The chain links TRBV7-9 to TRBJ2-7, with 7 bases matching TRBD1. Germline loops: CDR1 SEHNR, CDR2 FQNEAQ (reference sequence). CDR3 length equals 13 residues. The V gene end was trimmed by 5 bases and the J gene end by 6 bases; junction bases not matched to a gene: 7. This CDR3 is CASSGWDSGEQYF. The CDR3 coding sequence is TGTGCCAGCAGCGGGTGGGACAGTGGCGAGCAGTACTTC.

The chain has TRBV27 and TRBJ2-1; 9 bases fit TRBD2. Trimming took 7 bases from V and 7 from J; bases not matched to a gene: 14. Germline V lookup: CDR1 MNHEY, CDR2 SMNVEV (reference sequence). CDR3 length: 16 residues. CDR3 in amino acids: CASTRLAAAGGNEQFF. The CDR3 bases are TGTGCCAGCACTAGACTAGCGGCCGCCGGGGGGAATGAGCAGTTCTTC.

This chain links TRBV7-2 with TRBJ2-7; 12 bases match TRBD2. Germline V lookup: CDR1 SGHTA, CDR2 FQGNSA. The CDR3 runs 15 residues. V gave up 5 bases and J gave up 2 bases; unmatched junction bases: 4. DNA for the CDR3: TGTGCCAGCAGCGCTCCTAGCGGGAGGGCCTACGAGCAGTACTTC. Protein: CASSAPSGRAYEQYF.

The genes are TRBV5-1 and TRBJ1-2; 12 bases align to TRBD1. J was trimmed by 3 bases and V by 5 bases; bases with no gene match: 5. There are 15 residues in the CDR3. Per germline, CDR1 SGHRS and CDR2 YFSETQ. The CDR3 here is CASRPGQGADYGYTF. The CDR3 DNA follows: TGCGCCAGCAGGCCGGGACAGGGGGCAGACTATGGCTACACCTTC.

The V gene is TRBV7-9, the J gene TRBJ2-5, with no clear D. This CDR3 is 15 amino acids long. V was trimmed by 5 bases and J by 2 bases, leaving 15 bases between them. Per germline, CDR1 SEHNR and CDR2 FQNEAQ (reference sequence). The CDR3 bases are TGTGCCAGCAGCCCCAGGCCCGCCTCTCAAGAGACCCAGTACTTC. Translating gives CASSPRPASQETQYF.

The chain is built from TRBV7-2 and TRBJ2-5; the match to TRBD2 covers 7 bases. The CDR3 covers 15 residues. From germline, CDR1 is SGHTA and CDR2 FQGNSA. V lost 4 bases, J lost 4 bases, and 9 bases stayed unmatched. This CDR3 is CASSSLVQRGETQYF. The CDR3 DNA follows: TGTGCCAGCAGCTCCCTGGTTCAGCGGGGAGAGACCCAGTACTTC.

The chain uses TRBV7-9 and TRBJ1-4; no clear D. Between the trimmed V and J ends, which lost 5 bases and 0 bases, there was a span of 10 bases. The CDR3 is 15 residues long. Germline CDR1 is SEHNR and CDR2 is FQNEAQ (reference sequence). The chain's CDR3 is CASSLAEATNEKLFF. In DNA form, the CDR3 reads TGTGCCAGCAGCCTCGCGGAGGCAACTAATGAAAAACTGTTTTTT.

The chain combines TRBV9 with TRBJ2-6, with 9 nucleotides matching TRBD1. There are 18 residues in the CDR3. Per germline, CDR1 SGDLS and CDR2 YYNGEE. V trimming: 1 base; J trimming: 0 bases; junction bases outside the gene matches: 5. In DNA form, the CDR3 reads TGTGCCAGCAGCGTAACAGGGGGCGGCGGCTCTGGGGCCAACGTCCTGACTTTC. Protein: CASSVTGGGGSGANVLTF. Filled out from reference TRBV9 and TRBJ2-6, the complete variable domain reads DSGVTQTPKHLITATGQRVTLRCSPRSGDLSVYWYQQSLDQGLQFLIQYYNGEERAKGNILERFSAQQFPDLHSELNLSSLELGDSALYFCASSVTGGGGSGANVLTFGAGSRLTVL.

This chain joins TRBV14 and TRBJ2-1; TRBD2 might be the D (5 bases). Germline CDR1 and CDR2: SGHDN and FVKESK. The CDR3 consists of 12 residues. V was shortened by 4 bases and J by 9 bases, with 10 bases between the two germline ends. The CDR3, as DNA: TGTGCCAGCAGCCCTACTAGGTCTGAGCAGTTCTTC. It codes for CASSPTRSEQFF.